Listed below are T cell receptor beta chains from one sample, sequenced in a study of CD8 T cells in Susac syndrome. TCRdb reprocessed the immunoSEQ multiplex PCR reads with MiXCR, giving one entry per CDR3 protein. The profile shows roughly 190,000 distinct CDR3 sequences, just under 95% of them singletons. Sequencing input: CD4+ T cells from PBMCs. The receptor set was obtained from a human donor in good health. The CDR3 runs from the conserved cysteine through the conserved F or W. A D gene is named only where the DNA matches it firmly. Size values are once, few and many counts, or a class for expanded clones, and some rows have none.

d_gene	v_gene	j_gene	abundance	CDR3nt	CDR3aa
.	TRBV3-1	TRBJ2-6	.	TGTGCCAGCAGCCAAGGAATCTCTGGGGCCAACGTCCTGACTTTC	CASSQGISGANVLTF
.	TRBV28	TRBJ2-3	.	TGTGCCAGCAGTTTAAGGAGACAATCCACAGATACGCAGTATTTT	CASSLRRQSTDTQYF
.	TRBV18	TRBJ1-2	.	TGTGCCAGCTCACCCTCGGGGGAAGGGGATGGCTACACCTTC	CASSPSGEGDGYTF
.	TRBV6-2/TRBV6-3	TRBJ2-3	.	TGTGCCAGCGGGGATTCCACAGATACGCAGTATTTT	CASGDSTDTQYF
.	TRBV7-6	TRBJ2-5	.	TGTGCCAGTCAGGGGGGAGAGACCCAGTACTTC	CASQGGETQYF
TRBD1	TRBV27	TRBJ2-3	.	TGTGCCAGCAGCTGGGACAGGGTAGTAGATACGCAGTATTTT	CASSWDRVVDTQYF
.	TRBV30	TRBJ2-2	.	TGTGCCTGGAGCCGGAGGGGGGACGGGGAGCTGTTTTTT	CAWSRRGDGELFF
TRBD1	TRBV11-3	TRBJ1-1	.	TGTGCCAGCAGTCAGGGGGTGCAAACTGAAGCTTTCTTT	CASSQGVQTEAFF
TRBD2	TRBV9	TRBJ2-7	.	TGTGCCAGCAGCGTAGATCTAGCGGAACCCTACGAGCAGTACTTC	CASSVDLAEPYEQYF
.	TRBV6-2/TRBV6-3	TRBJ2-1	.	TGTGCCAGCAGAGCCGGCACTAGTGTGTTCAATGAGCAGTTCTTC	CASRAGTSVFNEQFF
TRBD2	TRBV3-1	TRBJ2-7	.	TGTGCCAGCAGCCAAGCGGGACTAGCGGAGGACGAGCAGTACTTC	CASSQAGLAEDEQYF
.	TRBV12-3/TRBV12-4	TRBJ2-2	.	TGTGCCAGTGAGAAGGGACAGAACACCGGGGAGCTGTTTTTT	CASEKGQNTGELFF
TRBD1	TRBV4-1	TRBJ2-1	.	TGCGCCAGCAGCCAAGAGCCGGGACAGGGCGGCAATGAGCAGTTCTTC	CASSQEPGQGGNEQFF
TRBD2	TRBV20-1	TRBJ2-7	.	TGCAGTGCTAGTCCTCCCGGGACTAGCGGGTCAGAGCAGTACTTC	CSASPPGTSGSEQYF
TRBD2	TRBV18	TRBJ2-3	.	TGTGCCAGCTCGCCAACACTAGCGGGAACGATAGTAACGCAGTATTTT	CASSPTLAGTIVTQYF
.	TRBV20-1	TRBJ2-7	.	TGCAGTGCTAGAGATTCAGTCGATACGTACTTC	CSARDSVDTYF
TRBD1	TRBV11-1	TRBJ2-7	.	TGTGCCAGCAGCTTACTGGACAGGGCCGAGCAGTACTTC	CASSLLDRAEQYF
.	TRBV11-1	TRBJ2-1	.	TGTGCCAGCAGTCCCTCTGCTGAGCAGTTCTTC	CASSPSAEQFF
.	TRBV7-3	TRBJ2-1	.	TGTGCCAGCAGCTTAAACCCAAGTATGGGCGAGCAGTTCTTC	CASSLNPSMGEQFF
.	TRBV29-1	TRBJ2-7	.	TGCAGCGTGCAAGTTTTGGGCCTACCCTACGAGCAGTACTTC	CSVQVLGLPYEQYF
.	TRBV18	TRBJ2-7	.	TGTGCCAGCTCACCATGGGGGACCAGCTCCTACGAGCAGTACTTC	CASSPWGTSSYEQYF
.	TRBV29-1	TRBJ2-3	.	TGCAGGGGGGGCGGAGCTCCCCCTAATACGCAGTATTTT	CRGGGAPPNTQYF
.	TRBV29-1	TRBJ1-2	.	TGCAGCGTTGAGGAGAGCTATGGCTACACCTTC	CSVEESYGYTF
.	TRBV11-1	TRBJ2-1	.	TGTGCCAGCAGCTTACGTGGGAGAGTGGGGAATGAGCAGTTCTTC	CASSLRGRVGNEQFF
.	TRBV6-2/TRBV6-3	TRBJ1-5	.	TGTGCCAGCACGGAACAAACGACGCTCCTTAGCAATCAGCCCCAGCATTTT	CASTEQTTLLSNQPQHF
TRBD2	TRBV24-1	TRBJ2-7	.	TGTGCCACCAGTGATAGCGGGAGGGCCTACGAGCAGTACTTC	CATSDSGRAYEQYF
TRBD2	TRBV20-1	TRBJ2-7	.	TGCAGTGCCCCTCCAGCTAGCGGGAGGAACGAGCAGTACTTC	CSAPPASGRNEQYF
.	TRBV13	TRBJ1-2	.	TGTGCCAGCAGCTTATTTCCCGAAGGCTACACCTTC	CASSLFPEGYTF
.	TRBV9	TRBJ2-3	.	TGTGCCAGCAGCCAAACCCCGGGCAACACAGATACGCAGTATTTT	CASSQTPGNTDTQYF
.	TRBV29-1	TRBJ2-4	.	TGCAGCGCCACCGGCGTAGCCAAAAACATTCAGTACTTC	CSATGVAKNIQYF
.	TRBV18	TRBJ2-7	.	TGTGCCAGCTCACCACAGGCTTTTGAGGACGAGCAGTACTTC	CASSPQAFEDEQYF
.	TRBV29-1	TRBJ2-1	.	TGCAGCGTTGTACTTCCGGGAATGAGTGAGCAGTTCTTC	CSVVLPGMSEQFF
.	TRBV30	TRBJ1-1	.	TGTGCCTGGAGTCCGGAACTTCTCACTGAAGCTTTCTTT	CAWSPELLTEAFF
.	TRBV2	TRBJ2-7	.	TGTGCCAGCAGTCCTGCCAGTGCGGGCGAGCAGTACTTC	CASSPASAGEQYF
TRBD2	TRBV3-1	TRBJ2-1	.	TGTGCCAGCAGCCAATTAGCGGGAACCTACAATGAGCAGTTCTTC	CASSQLAGTYNEQFF
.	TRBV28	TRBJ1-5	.	TGTGCCAGCAGTCCACTGCGGCAGGGGCATCAGCCCCAGCATTTT	CASSPLRQGHQPQHF
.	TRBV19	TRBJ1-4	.	TGTGCCAGTAGTATCGGGACAAGTAATGAAAAACTGTTTTTT	CASSIGTSNEKLFF
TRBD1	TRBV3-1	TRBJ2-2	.	TGTGCCAGCAGCCAAGATGACAGGGTTTACTCCGGGGAGCTGTTTTTT	CASSQDDRVYSGELFF
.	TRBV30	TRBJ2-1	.	TGTGCCTGGAGTTTCGGGGGTGAGCAGTTCTTC	CAWSFGGEQFF
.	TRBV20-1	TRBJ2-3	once	TGCATAACCAGTAACCCAGATACGCAGTATTTT	CITSNPDTQYF
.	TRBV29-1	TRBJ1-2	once	TGCAGTCATTCGAACAGGCGTGACTATGGCTACACCTTC	CSHSNRRDYGYTF
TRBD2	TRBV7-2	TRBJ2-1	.	TGTGCCAGCAGCATTGGGACTAGCGACGAGCAGTTCTTC	CASSIGTSDEQFF